The 22 T cell receptor beta chains below all came from one sample that was sequenced in a study of CD8 T cells in Susac syndrome. Reverse transcription of about 0.45 to 1 ug RNA was performed with random hexamers. Each CDR3 protein gets one entry after TCRdb re-called the immunoSEQ multiplex PCR reads with MiXCR. The sample lists fewer than 350,000 distinct CDR3 sequences, 89% occurring once. Material: CD8+ T cells from PBMCs. These receptors originate from a human donor with multiple sclerosis.

This clonotype was recorded once. The junction and the germline gene differ at one end; a read error may be behind it. The chain recombines TRBV12-5 with TRBJ1-1, with unresolved D. Germline V gene data show CDR1 as LGHNT and CDR2 as FRNRAP. The CDR3 runs 12 residues. The CDR3 protein is CASALLNAEAFF. Written as DNA, the CDR3 is TGTGCTAGTGCATTACTGAACGCTGAAGCTTTCTTT.

The chain combines TRBV6-5 with TRBJ2-7, with 7 bases that match TRBD2. Germline V gene sequence: CDR1 MNHEY, CDR2 SVGAGI. Unmatched junction bases numbered 9, after V lost 5 bases and J lost 2 bases. CDR3 length equals 15 residues. CDR3 in DNA: TGTGCCAGCAGTCCCGGACTAGATTTCACCTACGAGCAGTACTTC. Its protein is CASSPGLDFTYEQYF.

The V gene is TRBV2, the J gene TRBJ2-7; D ambiguous. The CDR3 has 14 residues. V shed 6 bases and J shed 6 bases, with 18 bases lying between them. Germline values: CDR1 SNHLY, CDR2 FYNNEI. CDR3: CASSPGQQVGEQYF. CDR3 bases: TGTGCCAGCAGCCCAGGCCAACAAGTGGGCGAGCAGTACTTC. Drawing the rest from reference TRBV2 and TRBJ2-7, the complete variable domain is EPEVTQTPSHQVTQMGQEVILRCVPISNHLYFYWYRQILGQKVEFLVSFYNNEISEKSEIFDDQFSVERPDGSNFTLKIRSTKLEDSAMYFCASSPGQQVGEQYFGPGTRLTVT.

The chain has TRBV20-1 and TRBJ2-1; D not certain. Germline V CDR1 and CDR2: DFQATT, SNEGSKA (reference sequence). Trimming pared 7 bases from V and 6 bases from J, leaving 16 bases between. The CDR3 contains 13 residues. CDR3 coding DNA: TGCAGTGGCGACGGGCTAGTGTCCAATGAGCAGTTCTTC. This encodes CSGDGLVSNEQFF.

CDR3: CASSPRDRVRLSSGANVLTF. The CDR3 nucleotides read TGTGCCAGCAGTCCCAGGGACAGGGTCAGACTCTCCTCTGGGGCCAACGTCCTGACTTTC. V and J are TRBV28 and TRBJ2-6, with TRBD1 identical over 9 bases. V was clipped by 5 bases and J by 0 bases; unmatched bases: 14. The germline V gene encodes CDR1 MDHEN and CDR2 SYDVKM. The CDR3 extends over 20 amino acids.

The gene calls are TRBV27 and TRBJ2-3, with 9 bases matching TRBD2. V was clipped by 7 bases and J by 2 bases; unmatched bases: 4. The CDR3 is 14 residues long. The germline CDR1 and CDR2 sequences are MNHEY and SMNVEV (reference sequence). For the CDR3, the DNA is TGTGCCAGCAATCTAGCGGGGACCACAGATACGCAGTATTTT. Encoded protein: CASNLAGTTDTQYF.

V gene TRBV20-1 combines with J gene TRBJ2-3, with 8 positions matching TRBD2. Germline loops: CDR1 DFQATT, CDR2 SNEGSKA (reference sequence). The V gene end was trimmed by 3 bases and the J gene end by 9 bases; junction bases not matched to a gene: 20. There are 17 residues in the CDR3. DNA for the CDR3: TGCAGTGCTAGGGGAGCGGAGCGGGGGCCGCGGTGGGAGACGCAGTATTTT. Translation: CSARGAERGPRWETQYF.

This rearrangement joins TRBV20-1 to TRBJ2-3; 7 bases line up with TRBD2. Trimming cost V 6 bases and J 2 bases; bases outside gene matches: 5. This CDR3 has 13 amino acids. Germline V gives CDR1 DFQATT, CDR2 SNEGSKA (reference sequence). Here the CDR3 DNA reads TGCAGTGCCAATAGCGGGTCCACAGATACGCAGTATTTT. It translates to CSANSGSTDTQYF.

The chain couples TRBV7-9 to TRBJ1-4; 8 nucleotides match TRBD1. CDR1 SEHNR and CDR2 FQNEAQ come from the germline V gene (reference sequence). V dropped 4 bases and J dropped 17; count of bases not matched to a gene: 6. The length of the CDR3 is 11 residues. The CDR3 nucleotides are TGTGCCAGCAGCTACGGGACAGGACTTTTTTTT. The encoded protein is CASSYGTGLFF.

The chain has TRBV4-3 and TRBJ2-1; perhaps D is TRBD1 or TRBD2 (5 bases each). V lost 1 base, J lost 6 bases, and 7 bases lay in between. There are 13 residues in the CDR3. Germline CDR1 reads LGHNA; CDR2 reads YSLEER. DNA for the CDR3: TGCGCCAGCAGCCAAGCGGGACCCAATGAGCAGTTCTTC. Amino acid sequence: CASSQAGPNEQFF.

This chain joins TRBV27 and TRBJ2-1, with 11 bases identical to TRBD1. Per germline, CDR1 MNHEY and CDR2 SMNVEV (reference sequence). The CDR3 has 15 residues. The J segment lost 6 bases and the V segment lost 6 bases, leaving 7 bases of the junction unmatched. CDR3 region: CASSRPGQGVNEQFF. CDR3 coding DNA: TGTGCCAGCAGCCGACCGGGACAGGGGGTCAATGAGCAGTTCTTC.

The chain couples TRBV29-1 to TRBJ2-4; the match to TRBD2 covers 11 bases. The CDR3 is made up of 16 amino acids. Trimming took 6 bases from V and 0 from J; bases not matched to a gene: 7. In germline, CDR1 is SQVTM, CDR2 ANQGSEA. The DNA for the CDR3 is TGCAGCGTAGGGGGGCTAGCGGGAGGAGCCAAAAACATTCAGTACTTC. Translating gives CSVGGLAGGAKNIQYF. Together with reference TRBV29-1 and TRBJ2-4, the CDR3 gives the full variable domain: SAVISQKPSRDICQRGTSLTIQCQVDSQVTMMFWYRQQPGQSLTLIATANQGSEATYESGFVIDKFPISRPNLTFSTLTVSNMSPEDSSIYLCSVGGLAGGAKNIQYFGAGTRLSVL.

This rearrangement joins TRBV4-2 to TRBJ2-3; 7 bases agree with TRBD2. The germline V gene encodes CDR1 LGHNA and CDR2 YNFKEQ. V was clipped by 0 bases and J by 2 bases; unmatched bases: 5. CDR3 length equals 16 residues. The CDR3 sequence: CASSQEVGGITDTQYF. In DNA, the CDR3 is TGTGCCAGCAGCCAAGAGGTGGGGGGGATCACAGATACGCAGTATTTT.

The CDR3 coding sequence is TGTGCCACCTCAGGAACTACAGCAACTAATGAAAAACTGTTTTTT. Its protein is CATSGTTATNEKLFF. The genes are TRBV6-1 and TRBJ1-4; unclear D gene. The V gene's germline CDR1 is MNHNS and CDR2 SASEGT. This CDR3 spans 15 amino acids. The V gene lost 10 bases and the J gene lost 0 bases, with 15 bases spanning the gap.

The V and J genes are TRBV28 and TRBJ2-1, with TRBD2 matching 8 bases. The CDR3 is made up of 16 amino acids. Germline V gene data show CDR1 as MDHEN and CDR2 as SYDVKM. Unmatched junction bases numbered 5, after V lost 3 bases and J lost 1 base. CDR3 in amino acids: CASSFWRGASYNEQFF. The DNA for the CDR3 is TGTGCCAGCAGTTTTTGGCGGGGGGCTTCCTACAATGAGCAGTTCTTC.

The chain couples TRBV30 to TRBJ1-3; D is undetermined. Deletions cut 7 bases from V and 2 bases from J, with 12 bases between. The length of the CDR3 is 13 residues. From germline, CDR1 is GTSNPN and CDR2 SVGIG (reference sequence). This CDR3 is CASVGGPGNTIYF. CDR3 in DNA: TGTGCCTCCGTGGGCGGCCCTGGAAACACCATATATTTT.

The chain has TRBV13 and TRBJ2-7; D is possibly TRBD1 (7 bases). CDR3 length: 14 residues. The germline gives CDR1 PRHDT, CDR2 FYEKMQ (reference sequence). V was trimmed by 0 bases and J by 12 bases, leaving 18 bases between them. The CDR3 is CASSLGRGATGRYF. The CDR3 DNA sequence: TGTGCCAGCAGCTTAGGCAGGGGGGCGACCGGACGGTACTTC.

The CDR3 is CASSPDRAGTSYEQFF. The DNA for the CDR3 is TGTGCCAGCAGCCCCGACCGAGCGGGGACTTCCTATGAGCAGTTCTTC. The V call is TRBV7-9, the J call TRBJ2-1; 7 bases map to TRBD2. The V segment lost 5 bases and the J segment 8 bases; nucleotides outside the gene matches: 15. The CDR3 is made up of 16 amino acids. Germline V gene data show CDR1 as SEHNR and CDR2 as FQNEAQ (reference sequence).

This chain uses TRBV18 with TRBJ2-3; D is unclear. Per germline, CDR1 KGHSH and CDR2 LQKENI. This CDR3 comprises 17 residues. Trimming stripped 2 bases from V and 2 bases from J, with 17 bases between. CDR3: CASSPDRRAILTDTQYF. The CDR3 DNA reads TGTGCCAGCTCACCAGATCGAAGGGCAATACTCACAGATACGCAGTATTTT.

V gene TRBV7-3 combines with J gene TRBJ1-1; TRBD1 matches 9 bases. With V trimmed by 4 bases and J by 2 bases, 5 bases remained unmatched. CDR1 is SGHTA and CDR2 is FQGTGA in the germline V gene. The CDR3 has 15 amino acids. The CDR3 DNA follows: TGTGCCAGCAGCTCAGGGACAGGGCGCAACACTGAAGCTTTCTTT. Its protein product is CASSSGTGRNTEAFF.

This sequence joins TRBV20-1 and TRBJ2-1; 8 bases are a match to TRBD1. The trim removed 4 bases at V and 0 bases at J, leaving 5 bases unmatched. The CDR3 totals 15 residues. Germline-derived CDR1 and CDR2 are DFQATT and SNEGSKA (reference sequence). The CDR3 DNA reads TGCAGTGCTACAGGGGGCGTCTTCTCCTACAATGAGCAGTTCTTC. Translated, it gives CSATGGVFSYNEQFF.

J is TRBJ2-1 and V is TRBV19; 7 bases line up with TRBD2. The CDR3 is made up of 16 amino acids. The germline CDR1 and CDR2 sequences are LNHDA and SQIVND (reference sequence). V shed 8 bases, J shed 8 bases, and the junction held 18 bases outside the gene matches. CDR3 residues: CASALGTKSLHHEQFF. The CDR3 nucleotides read TGTGCCAGTGCCTTGGGGACTAAATCCCTTCACCATGAGCAGTTCTTC.